Below are 29 T cell receptor beta chains sequenced from a single sample in a study of T cell responses to AZD1222 COVID-19 vaccine. Profiling relied on immunoSEQ multiplex PCR, and the TCRdb table lists in-frame clones only, not all of them. The sample has 150,000 or so clones, 85% to 95% seen once. The specimen comprised peripheral blood, sampled on day 0 of AZD1222 vaccination. Source of these receptors: an adult in good health.

This clone was observed once. The same CDR3 can be traced to other DNA sequences in this sample. CDR3 region: CASSEEGRSPLHF. CDR3 bases: TGTGCCAGCAGTGAAGAAGGGCGATCACCCCTCCACTTT. The rearrangement links TRBV6-1 to TRBJ1-6; D call uncertain. Trimming pared 1 base from V and 10 bases from J, leaving 8 bases between. Per the germline V gene, CDR1 is MNHNS and CDR2 is SASEGT. This CDR3 has 13 residues.

This chain uses TRBV7-9 with TRBJ2-7, with a possible D match to TRBD1 (5 bases). V lost 5 bases, J lost 0 bases, and 14 bases lay in between. Germline loops: CDR1 SEHNR, CDR2 FQNEAQ (reference sequence). CDR3 length equals 15 residues. CDR3 DNA: TGTGCCAGCAGCCCCCGACAGACGAGCTCCTACGAGCAGTACTTC. Amino acids: CASSPRQTSSYEQYF.

J is TRBJ2-3 and V is TRBV2, with 8 bases matching TRBD1. The V gene end was trimmed by 6 bases and the J gene end by 4 bases; junction bases not matched to a gene: 6. The germline V gene encodes CDR1 SNHLY and CDR2 FYNNEI. The CDR3 consists of 14 residues. In DNA form, the CDR3 reads TGTGCCAGCAGACTCGACAGGGGTGCAGATACGCAGTATTTT. Its protein is CASRLDRGADTQYF. Full variable domain (remainder filled in from reference TRBV2 and TRBJ2-3): EPEVTQTPSHQVTQMGQEVILRCVPISNHLYFYWYRQILGQKVEFLVSFYNNEISEKSEIFDDQFSVERPDGSNFTLKIRSTKLEDSAMYFCASRLDRGADTQYFGPGTRLTVL.

The chain links TRBV2 to TRBJ1-5; D might be TRBD1 (6 bases). The CDR3 totals 14 residues. Per the germline V gene, CDR1 is SNHLY and CDR2 is FYNNEI. Trimming cost V 5 bases and J 3 bases, with 11 bases left between them. CDR3: CASSIRQDNQPQHF. CDR3 DNA: TGTGCCAGCAGTATCCGACAGGACAATCAGCCCCAGCATTTT.

CDR3 DNA sequence: TGCGCCAGCACCGAGATTGGGTTTACCCACAATGAGCAGTTCTTC. Protein sequence: CASTEIGFTHNEQFF. The chain recombines TRBV10-2 with TRBJ2-1; no definite D call. The V and J ends lost 7 bases and 5 bases respectively, with 18 bases between them. The CDR3 length is 15 residues. The germline V gene has CDR1 WSHSY and CDR2 SAAADI.

The chain combines TRBV11-2 with TRBJ1-1; D not certain. The CDR3 contains 14 residues. Germline CDR1 reads SGHAT; CDR2 reads FQNNGV. Trimming took 5 bases from V and 0 from J, leaving 10 bases between them. The CDR3 bases are TGTGCCAGCAGCCCTGCTTGGCTGAACACTGAAGCTTTCTTT. It encodes CASSPAWLNTEAFF.

The chain recombines TRBV7-8 with TRBJ2-1, with D possibly matching TRBD2 (7 bases). CDR1 is SGHVS, CDR2 FQNEAQ, per germline. Trimming shortened V by 5 bases and J by 3 bases, and 14 bases separated the two germline ends. CDR3 length equals 15 residues. The CDR3 region is CASSQRGDYYNEQFF. The CDR3 DNA reads TGTGCCAGCAGCCAGAGGGGGGACTACTACAATGAGCAGTTCTTC.

The chain employs TRBV30 and TRBJ1-3; D gene ambiguous. Looked up from germline, CDR1 is GTSNPN and CDR2 is SVGIG (reference sequence). The CDR3 length is 12 residues. V dropped 3 bases and J dropped 9 bases, with 12 bases sitting between them. CDR3 residues: CAWSALRSTIYF. CDR3 DNA sequence: TGTGCCTGGAGCGCCCTAAGATCCACCATATATTTT.

The chain combines TRBV2 with TRBJ2-2; TRBD2 agrees at 9 bases. V shed 6 bases, J shed 6 bases, and the junction held 8 bases outside the gene matches. CDR3 length equals 15 residues. CDR1 is SNHLY, CDR2 FYNNEI, per germline. The CDR3 spells CASSLSSGVAGELFF. The CDR3 bases are TGTGCCAGCAGCCTCTCTAGCGGGGTGGCCGGGGAGCTGTTTTTT.

The chain recombines TRBV24-1 with TRBJ2-5; no definite D call. The CDR3 spans 12 residues. The germline gives CDR1 KGHDR, CDR2 SFDVKD. The ends were cut back, 2 bases at V and 4 bases at J, with 4 bases in the middle. This chain's CDR3 is CATSDWGETQYF. CDR3 sequence (DNA): TGTGCCACCAGTGATTGGGGAGAGACCCAGTACTTC.

J is TRBJ1-4 and V is TRBV29-1; 9 bases match TRBD1. With V trimmed by 7 bases and J by 8 bases, 8 bases remained unmatched. The CDR3 runs 13 residues. CDR1 is SQVTM, CDR2 ANQGSEA, per germline. CDR3 sequence (DNA): TGCAGCGGTATGGACAGGGGCAGCGAAAAACTGTTTTTT. It encodes CSGMDRGSEKLFF.

This clone has a single count. The chain employs TRBV6-5 and TRBJ2-1; D might be TRBD1 or TRBD2, each matching 6 bases. V was shortened by 6 bases and J by 8 bases, with 17 bases between the two germline ends. CDR3 size: 14 residues. Germline V lookup: CDR1 MNHEY, CDR2 SVGAGI. CDR3: CASRGLLEGDEQFF. Written as DNA, the CDR3 is TGTGCCAGCAGGGGACTCTTGGAGGGGGATGAGCAGTTCTTC.

The chain combines TRBV14 with TRBJ2-1, with a weak D call TRBD1 (6 bases). The CDR3 spans 17 residues. Per the germline V gene, CDR1 is SGHDN and CDR2 is FVKESK. Between the trimmed V and J ends, which lost 1 base and 5 bases, there was a span of 18 bases. As DNA, the CDR3 is TGTGCCAGCAGCCAAGCCTTCAGGGGTAGAAAAGACAATGAGCAGTTCTTC. It encodes CASSQAFRGRKDNEQFF.

This chain uses TRBV7-9 with TRBJ2-7; D uncertain. The CDR3 is 16 amino acids. With 5 bases removed from V and 1 base from J, the gap between germline ends came to 18 bases. CDR1 and CDR2 from the germline V gene are SEHNR and FQNEAQ (reference sequence). The CDR3: CASSPSRTRRSYEQYF. The CDR3 DNA is TGTGCCAGCAGCCCCTCGAGGACCAGGCGATCCTACGAGCAGTACTTC.

The CDR3 bases are TGTGCCAGCGGTAGAGCACATCGCACAGATACGCAGTATTTT. This sequence encodes CASGRAHRTDTQYF. The chain is built from TRBV11-2 and TRBJ2-3, with no clear D. V was shortened by 8 bases and J by 1 base, with 13 bases between the two germline ends. CDR1 and CDR2 from the germline V gene are SGHAT and FQNNGV. There are 14 residues in the CDR3.

The J gene is TRBJ2-1, the V gene TRBV7-3; TRBD1 might be the D (7 bases). Germline assignment: CDR1 SGHTA and CDR2 FQGTGA. The CDR3 is 15 amino acids. The V end was cut by 4 bases, the J end by 7 bases, with 17 bases between. The CDR3 coding sequence is TGTGCCAGCAGCTCTCTCAGGGGGGTGGAAAATGAGCAGTTCTTC. It encodes CASSSLRGVENEQFF.

The chain is built from TRBV6-5 and TRBJ2-3; D gene unclear. This CDR3 has 12 residues. V was shortened by 6 bases and J by 2 bases, with 6 bases between the two germline ends. In germline, CDR1 is MNHEY, CDR2 SVGAGI. CDR3 nucleotide sequence: TGTGCCAGCAGGCGACTCACAGATACGCAGTATTTT. It is translated as CASRRLTDTQYF.

The chain is built from TRBV7-8 and TRBJ1-1, with TRBD1 matching over 7 bases. Trimming took 5 bases from V and 1 from J; bases not matched to a gene: 4. In germline, CDR1 is SGHVS, CDR2 FQNEAQ. The CDR3 sequence is 14 residues long. The CDR3 region is CASSPTGRNTEAFF. The CDR3, as DNA: TGTGCCAGCAGCCCGACAGGGAGGAACACTGAAGCTTTCTTT.

The J gene is TRBJ2-3, the V gene TRBV27; no reliable D call. Trimming removed 5 bases at V and 1 base at J, with 10 bases between. CDR1 is MNHEY and CDR2 is SMNVEV in the germline V gene (reference sequence). The CDR3 has 14 amino acids. The CDR3 sequence is CASSPPYGTDTQYF. DNA for the CDR3: TGTGCCAGCAGTCCCCCCTACGGCACAGATACGCAGTATTTT.

V and J are TRBV18 and TRBJ1-1; D gene ambiguous. This CDR3 contains 15 residues. Germline lookup yields CDR1 KGHSH and CDR2 LQKENI. V was cut by 8 bases and J by 1 base, with 17 bases left in between. In DNA, the CDR3 is TGTGCCAGCCGAGAGGAGGGCAGACAGAACACTGAAGCTTTCTTT. It yields the protein CASREEGRQNTEAFF.

The genes are TRBV6-5 and TRBJ1-1; D remains unclear. This CDR3 is 12 amino acids long. V lost 6 bases to trimming and J lost 5 bases, with 10 bases between them. Per germline, CDR1 MNHEY and CDR2 SVGAGI. Written as DNA, the CDR3 is TGTGCCAGCAGGGACCCCAGGACTGAAGCTTTCTTT. It specifies CASRDPRTEAFF.

The chain uses TRBV27 and TRBJ2-7, with 8 bases aligning to TRBD1. In germline, CDR1 is MNHEY, CDR2 SMNVEV (reference sequence). The CDR3 extends over 17 amino acids. The V gene end was trimmed by 3 bases and the J gene end by 2 bases; junction bases not matched to a gene: 12. CDR3 nucleotide sequence: TGTGCCAGCAGTTTTTCCTCAGGGGGCGGTAAAACCTACGAGCAGTACTTC. This codes for CASSFSSGGGKTYEQYF.

The chain carries TRBV11-2 and TRBJ2-3, with 8 bases fitting TRBD2. The V gene's germline CDR1 is SGHAT and CDR2 FQNNGV. The J segment lost 2 bases and the V segment lost 6 bases, leaving 7 bases of the junction unmatched. The CDR3 loop spans 15 amino acids. The CDR3 is CASRRGGPVTDTQYF. The CDR3 DNA is TGTGCCAGCAGGCGCGGGGGGCCCGTCACAGATACGCAGTATTTT.

V is TRBV9 and J is TRBJ1-3; no clear D gene. The germline V gene encodes CDR1 SGDLS and CDR2 YYNGEE. Trimming shortened V by 4 bases and J by 3 bases, and 5 bases separated the two germline ends. The CDR3 is 12 residues long. The CDR3: CASSSVGNTIYF. Written as DNA, the CDR3 is TGTGCCAGCAGCTCTGTTGGAAACACCATATATTTT.

This rearrangement joins TRBV12-5 to TRBJ2-2; 7 bases match TRBD1. This CDR3 contains 13 residues. V dropped 6 bases and J dropped 7; count of bases not matched to a gene: 5. Germline V gene data show CDR1 as LGHNT and CDR2 as FRNRAP. The CDR3 coding sequence is TGTGCTAGTGGCGGACAGGCTGGCGGGGAGCTGTTTTTT. Amino acids: CASGGQAGGELFF.

The chain employs TRBV18 and TRBJ1-2, with D hard to call. The V end was cut by 2 bases, the J end by 12 bases, with 16 bases between. The CDR3 is 13 amino acids. Germline CDR1 reads KGHSH; CDR2 reads LQKENI. This chain's CDR3 is CASSPYEGMGNTF. The CDR3 nucleotides read TGTGCCAGCTCACCATACGAGGGTATGGGAAACACCTTC.

This chain links TRBV3-1 (or the pseudogene TRBV3-2) with TRBJ1-1; weak D call: TRBD1 (5 bases). The V and J ends lost 4 bases and 6 bases respectively, with 18 bases between them. Germline V gene lookup returns CDR1 LGHDT and CDR2 YNNKEL (reference sequence). This CDR3 is 15 amino acids long. CDR3 protein: CASSLLGGSVAEAFF. The CDR3 DNA sequence: TGTGCCAGCAGCCTTCTGGGGGGGAGCGTCGCTGAAGCTTTCTTT.

This chain uses TRBV25-1 with TRBJ1-2, with no clear D. This CDR3 spans 13 amino acids. The V and J ends lost 0 bases and 5 bases respectively, with 7 bases between them. Germline assignment: CDR1 MGHDK and CDR2 SYGVNS. This CDR3 is CASSEYSSYGYTF. CDR3 DNA sequence: TGTGCCAGCAGTGAATATAGCTCATATGGCTACACCTTC.

This chain links TRBV6-5 with TRBJ2-7; D is unclear. V lost 2 bases, J lost 3 bases, and 8 bases lay in between. Germline loops: CDR1 MNHEY, CDR2 SVGAGI. CDR3 length: 13 residues. The CDR3 reads CASSYRPGYEQYF. In DNA form, the CDR3 reads TGTGCCAGCAGTTACCGACCAGGCTACGAGCAGTACTTC.